The sequence of this T cell receptor (beta chain) was determined in a study of T-cell reconstitution after alpha-beta-depleted transplantation in children. The study's findings and limits: At around two months after transplant, the alpha-beta T cells were reportedly derived from several hundred expanded clones that came from non-depleted graft cells. T-cell counts and diversity were attributed mostly to newly produced T cells one year after transplant. The study traced high day-60 TCRbeta diversity in some patients to surviving recipient T cells and thymic progenitors.

Unique molecular identifiers were built into the TCRbeta library. MiXCR, run by TCRdb on the PCR reads, gives a single entry per CDR3 protein. The sample lists about 980,000 distinct CDR3 sequences; about 29% were seen once. This clonotype was observed a few times. Its antigen is as yet unknown. The starting material was PBMCs, mostly from graft donor cells, obtained 360 days after TCRalphabeta/CD19-depleted stem cell transplant. This sequence originates from a boy younger than two who had a stem cell transplant for SCID, so the T cells may come from the graft donor.

CDR3 DNA sequence: TGCAGTGCTAGGGTACTAGCGGGGCGCACAGATACGCAGTATTTT. It translates to CSARVLAGRTDTQYF. The rearrangement links TRBV20-1 to TRBJ2-3; 10 nucleotides align to TRBD2. The CDR3 length is 15 residues. Germline loops: CDR1 DFQATT, CDR2 SNEGSKA (reference sequence). Unmatched junction bases numbered 4, after V lost 3 bases and J lost 1 base.